The 29 T cell receptor beta chains below all came from one sample that was sequenced in a study of shared clonotypes between healthy human individuals. Measured with immunoSEQ multiplex PCR; TCRdb has only the in-frame clones, and not every one. The data hold around 580,000 clones, with nearly 98% observed a single time. Naive CD8 cells lacked CD45RO and underwent positive selection for CCR7, leaving out terminally differentiated effector memory CD45RA+ cells. The sample comprised naive CD8+ T cells sorted from blood. The receptors here all came from a man aged 25 to 40 in good health.

The chain employs TRBV5-1 and TRBJ1-1; 7 bases line up with TRBD1. V lost 7 bases to trimming and J lost 5 bases; unmatched junction nucleotides: 5. Germline-derived CDR1 and CDR2 are SGHRS and YFSETQ. CDR3 length: 12 residues. CDR3 loop: CASGPTGTEAFF. CDR3 nucleotide sequence: TGCGCCAGCGGACCGACAGGGACTGAAGCTTTCTTT.

This sequence joins TRBV7-2 and TRBJ2-7; 7 bases line up with TRBD1. Germline-derived CDR1 and CDR2 are SGHTA and FQGNSA. The CDR3 contains 15 residues. V lost 4 bases to trimming and J lost 2 bases; unmatched junction nucleotides: 8. The CDR3 is CASSSMHTGAYEQYF. Here the CDR3 DNA reads TGTGCCAGCAGCTCGATGCACACAGGGGCCTACGAGCAGTACTTC.

The V and J genes are TRBV2 and TRBJ2-7, with TRBD2 matching 11 bases. V gave up 7 bases and J gave up 0 bases; unmatched junction bases: 26. Germline-derived CDR1 and CDR2 are SNHLY and FYNNEI. The CDR3 consists of 22 residues. The CDR3 sequence is CASTPTAAAGLAVQRSSYEQYF. The CDR3 DNA reads TGTGCCAGCACCCCAACCGCCGCGGCGGGACTAGCGGTTCAAAGGAGCTCCTACGAGCAGTACTTC. Full variable domain (remainder filled in from reference TRBV2 and TRBJ2-7): EPEVTQTPSHQVTQMGQEVILRCVPISNHLYFYWYRQILGQKVEFLVSFYNNEISEKSEIFDDQFSVERPDGSNFTLKIRSTKLEDSAMYFCASTPTAAAGLAVQRSSYEQYFGPGTRLTVT.

The chain employs TRBV5-6 and TRBJ1-1, with D tentatively TRBD1 (5 bases). The V end lost 3 bases, the J end lost 6 bases, and 9 bases lay between the germline ends. This CDR3 has 12 residues. Germline CDR1 and CDR2: SGHDT and YYEEEE. CDR3 sequence reads: CASSSVQAEAFF. Written as DNA, the CDR3 is TGTGCCAGCAGCTCGGTACAGGCTGAAGCTTTCTTT.

V is TRBV10-1 and J is TRBJ2-7; D is unresolved. V was pared by 6 bases and J by 2 bases, with 14 bases between. The CDR3 is made up of 14 amino acids. The germline V gene has CDR1 WNHNN and CDR2 SYGVQD (reference sequence). The CDR3 reads CASSPNIVTYEQYF. In nucleotides, the CDR3 is TGCGCCAGCAGCCCTAATATCGTTACCTACGAGCAGTACTTC.

This sequence joins TRBV27 and TRBJ1-5, with D unresolved. There are 13 residues in the CDR3. Trimming pared 8 bases from V and 4 bases from J, leaving 12 bases between. The germline V gene encodes CDR1 MNHEY and CDR2 SMNVEV (reference sequence). The CDR3 sequence: CASGPTGNQPQHF. DNA of the CDR3: TGTGCCAGCGGGCCAACGGGGAATCAGCCCCAGCATTTT.

The J gene is TRBJ1-4, the V gene TRBV29-1; no definite D call. The ends were cut back, 7 bases at V and 5 bases at J, with 11 bases in the middle. CDR1 and CDR2 (germline): SQVTM, ANQGSEA. The CDR3 has 12 amino acids. DNA of the CDR3: TGCAGCGGACGGACGGGGAATGAAAAACTGTTTTTT. This sequence encodes CSGRTGNEKLFF.

The rearrangement links TRBV16 to TRBJ1-1; 7 nucleotides match TRBD1. This CDR3 contains 14 residues. The V gene's germline CDR1 is KGHSY and CDR2 FQNENV. V lost 1 base to trimming and J lost 7 bases; unmatched junction nucleotides: 6. CDR3: CASSQYEGAGEAFF. The CDR3 DNA reads as TGTGCCAGCAGCCAATACGAGGGGGCCGGTGAAGCTTTCTTT.

The chain employs TRBV4-1 and TRBJ2-4, with 9 bases aligning to TRBD2. The V gene's germline CDR1 is MGHRA and CDR2 YSYEKL. J gave up 0 bases and V 2 bases, and 8 bases lay outside the gene matches. This CDR3 is 18 amino acids long. For the CDR3, the DNA is TGCGCCAGCAGCCAACGAGCGGGAGGAACACTAGCCAAAAACATTCAGTACTTC. Translation gives CASSQRAGGTLAKNIQYF.

The gene calls are TRBV7-9 and TRBJ2-7; 8 bases are a match to TRBD2. The CDR3 is made up of 14 amino acids. Trimming at V came to 5 bases and at J to 6 bases, leaving 9 bases not matched to a gene. Germline values: CDR1 SEHNR, CDR2 FQNEAQ (reference sequence). The chain's CDR3 is CASSKLAERREQYF. The CDR3, as DNA: TGTGCCAGCAGCAAACTAGCGGAGCGGCGCGAGCAGTACTTC.

This chain links TRBV5-4 with TRBJ1-2; unclear D gene. Trimming took 2 bases from V and 3 from J, leaving 11 bases between them. The length of the CDR3 is 14 residues. Looked up from germline, CDR1 is SGHNT and CDR2 is YYREEE (reference sequence). The CDR3 spells CASSFATADYGYTF. The CDR3 coding sequence is TGTGCCAGCAGCTTCGCAACGGCTGACTATGGCTACACCTTC.

This chain connects TRBV28 to TRBJ2-7; the match to TRBD1 covers 7 bases. CDR1 and CDR2 (germline): MDHEN, SYDVKM. J lost 3 bases, V lost 3 bases, and 5 bases had no gene match. The CDR3 loop spans 14 amino acids. The CDR3 is CASSFRDRNYEQYF. DNA for the CDR3: TGTGCCAGCAGTTTTCGGGACAGAAACTACGAGCAGTACTTC.

The CDR3 DNA reads as TGTGCCAGCAGTAAACAGGGAACGGAGACCCAGTACTTC. Encoded protein: CASSKQGTETQYF. This chain joins TRBV6-6 and TRBJ2-5; TRBD1 might be the D (6 bases). Germline CDR1 reads MNHNY; CDR2 reads SVGAGI (reference sequence). Deletions cut 5 bases from V and 5 bases from J, with 12 bases between. This CDR3 spans 13 amino acids.

The chain is built from TRBV7-2 and TRBJ2-3; no reliable D call. The CDR3 consists of 14 residues. Germline values: CDR1 SGHTA, CDR2 FQGNSA. V was cut by 5 bases and J by 7 bases, with 16 bases left in between. The CDR3 loop is CASSRADSLNTQYF. The CDR3 coding sequence is TGTGCCAGCAGCCGCGCTGATTCCCTGAATACGCAGTATTTT.

The chain has TRBV30 and TRBJ1-1; D not resolved. CDR1 is GTSNPN, CDR2 SVGIG, per germline (reference sequence). V gave up 0 bases and J gave up 2 bases, with 10 bases separating them. CDR3 size: 14 residues. As DNA, the CDR3 is TGTGCCTGGAGTGTACCGGAGGAAAACACTGAAGCTTTCTTT. It yields the protein CAWSVPEENTEAFF.

This clone was counted a single time. The chain links TRBV2 to TRBJ2-2; 11 nucleotides line up with TRBD2. V shed 7 bases, J shed 4 bases, and the junction held 8 bases outside the gene matches. CDR1 and CDR2 from the germline V gene are SNHLY and FYNNEI. This CDR3 contains 16 residues. CDR3 sequence: CASNTGTSGRTGELFF. The CDR3 DNA sequence: TGTGCCAGCAACACCGGGACTAGCGGACGCACCGGGGAGCTGTTTTTT.

This sequence joins TRBV5-4 and TRBJ2-7, with TRBD1 as a possible D gene (6 bases). The V gene's germline CDR1 is SGHNT and CDR2 YYREEE (reference sequence). Trimming shortened V by 4 bases and J by 7 bases, and 9 bases separated the two germline ends. There are 11 residues in the CDR3. CDR3 nucleotide sequence: TGTGCCAGCAGCCTCGACAGGGAGCAGTACTTC. This gives the protein CASSLDREQYF.

The chain joins TRBV9 to TRBJ2-7; 8 bases match TRBD1. Germline CDR1 is SGDLS and CDR2 is YYNGEE. This CDR3 region has 14 residues. J lost 1 base, V lost 4 bases, and 4 bases had no gene match. CDR3 in amino acids: CASSPRDRSYEQYF. CDR3 in DNA: TGTGCCAGCAGCCCCCGGGACAGGTCCTACGAGCAGTACTTC.

V and J are TRBV7-6 and TRBJ2-7; weak D call: TRBD1 (5 bases). The CDR3 is made up of 14 amino acids. The V gene lost 3 bases and the J gene lost 5 bases, with 14 bases spanning the gap. Per germline, CDR1 SGHVS and CDR2 FNYEAQ. CDR3 sequence reads: CASSFQGFFDEQYF. DNA of the CDR3: TGTGCCAGCAGCTTCCAGGGATTCTTCGACGAGCAGTACTTC.

Remarks on this clone: Other DNA sequences from this sample encode an identical CDR3 as well. The CDR3 region has the DNA TGTGCCAGCAGCTTAGGAGAGACCGGGGAGCTGTTTTTT. This sequence encodes CASSLGETGELFF. The V call is TRBV7-6, the J call TRBJ2-2; D is ambiguous. V was clipped by 1 base and J by 5 bases, with 5 bases between them. This CDR3 region has 13 residues. CDR1 is SGHVS, CDR2 FNYEAQ, per germline.

The J gene is TRBJ2-3, the V gene TRBV4-1; D is ambiguous. The CDR3 consists of 16 residues. Trimming cost V 1 base and J 0 bases, with 11 bases left between them. Germline values: CDR1 MGHRA, CDR2 YSYEKL. The CDR3 bases are TGCGCCAGCAGCCAAGGGGTTTGGTCTAGCACAGATACGCAGTATTTT. As protein: CASSQGVWSSTDTQYF.

CDR3 amino acids: CASAPSAGGSTDTQYF. The DNA for the CDR3 is TGTGCCAGCGCCCCTTCGGCGGGAGGTAGCACAGATACGCAGTATTTT. The V gene is TRBV2, the J gene TRBJ2-3; 8 nucleotides match TRBD2. V dropped 8 bases and J dropped 0; count of bases not matched to a gene: 10. This CDR3 is built from 16 residues. Germline loops: CDR1 SNHLY, CDR2 FYNNEI.

CDR3 residues: CATSRGAGRNTEAFF. The CDR3 DNA follows: TGTGCCACCAGCAGAGGGGCGGGGCGGAACACTGAAGCTTTCTTT. The rearrangement uses TRBV15 and TRBJ1-1; tentative D call: TRBD1 (5 bases). The CDR3 has 15 amino acids. Germline lookup yields CDR1 LNHNV and CDR2 YYDKDF (reference sequence). V was cut by 1 base and J by 1 base, with 10 bases left in between.

This CDR3 reads CASTPVTGLAFFEQFF. The CDR3 DNA is TGCGCCAGCACTCCTGTAACGGGCCTAGCTTTTTTTGAGCAGTTCTTC. The gene calls are TRBV5-1 and TRBJ2-1; tentative D call: TRBD2 (5 bases). Germline V gene sequence: CDR1 SGHRS, CDR2 YFSETQ. This CDR3 is built from 16 residues. The V end was cut by 6 bases, the J end by 9 bases, with 25 bases between.

Here the CDR3 reads CANPPLAADREQYF. The CDR3 bases are TGTGCCAACCCCCCCTTAGCGGCGGACCGTGAGCAGTACTTC. V gene TRBV2 combines with J gene TRBJ2-7; tentatively, D is TRBD2 (6 bases). The CDR3 totals 14 residues. V shed 10 bases and J shed 7 bases, with 23 bases lying between them. CDR1 SNHLY and CDR2 FYNNEI come from the germline V gene.

This clone was recorded only once. The V gene is TRBV10-1, the J gene TRBJ2-1; D may be TRBD1 (5 bases). V was clipped by 6 bases and J by 9 bases, with 15 bases between them. Germline CDR1 is WNHNN and CDR2 is SYGVQD (reference sequence). The CDR3 is made up of 13 amino acids. This CDR3 is CASRPPLGVEQFF. CDR3 in DNA: TGCGCCAGCAGACCCCCCCTAGGGGTTGAGCAGTTCTTC.

The J gene is TRBJ2-3, the V gene TRBV27; TRBD2 matches at 8 bases. V lost 7 bases and J lost 4; bases outside the gene matches: 7. The CDR3 contains 14 residues. CDR1 and CDR2 (germline): MNHEY, SMNVEV (reference sequence). CDR3 protein: CASMGLGLPDTQYF. CDR3 nucleotides: TGTGCCAGCATGGGACTAGGTCTCCCAGATACGCAGTATTTT.

This rearrangement joins TRBV25-1 to TRBJ2-7; weak D call: TRBD2 (5 bases). In germline, CDR1 is MGHDK, CDR2 SYGVNS. With 3 bases removed from V and 6 bases from J, the gap between germline ends came to 18 bases. The CDR3 consists of 15 residues. Here the CDR3 reads CASSDQDSKSSEQYF. CDR3 bases: TGTGCCAGCAGTGATCAGGACTCAAAGAGCTCCGAGCAGTACTTC.

The chain combines TRBV29-1 with TRBJ2-1, with a tentative D call TRBD2 (6 bases). This CDR3 region has 15 residues. CDR1 is SQVTM and CDR2 is ANQGSEA in the germline V gene. Trimming took off 3 bases at V and 4 bases at J, with 16 bases between the two ends. The CDR3 region is CSVESLGLNYNEQFF. The CDR3 DNA is TGCAGCGTTGAGAGTCTAGGACTAAATTACAATGAGCAGTTCTTC.